The present entry profiles one TCR beta chain with its context. This sample was taken from a study of T cell changes during pregnancy in multiple sclerosis. CDR3 length equals 13 residues. Germline V gene data show CDR1 as SGHTA and CDR2 as FQGNSA. V lost 5 bases and J 9 bases, leaving 15 bases between the germline ends. The method was immunoSEQ multiplex PCR; TCRdb's version includes in-frame clones alone and lacks a portion of them. The table shows approximately 44,000 clones, with approximately 92% occurring only once. This clonotype originated in a female donor in good health, enrolled as a control in a pregnancy study. The input for sequencing was CD4+ T cells from peripheral blood mononuclear cells, taken in the second trimester of pregnancy. The chain links TRBV7-2 to TRBJ2-3; D perhaps matches TRBD2 (6 bases). The CDR3 region is CASSISAGLTQYF. The CDR3 DNA follows: TGTGCCAGCAGCATCTCGGCGGGGTTGACGCAGTATTTT.